Listed below are T cell receptor beta chains from one sample, sequenced in a study of cytomegalovirus exposure and HLA in healthy donors. The table came from immunoSEQ multiplex PCR; TCRdb's copy has only in-frame clones and leaves some out. The table has 120,000 or so clones, over 15% seen once; the top ten hold less than 3.5%. The sample taken for sequencing was PBMCs. The source of these receptors is a female donor in good health and CMV-seropositive. Both conserved end residues are part of each CDR3. D genes are given only for firm matches. For some rows the clone size is stated as once, few or many, or as a class when expanded; others skip it.

TRBV19	NA	TRBJ2-5	few	TGTGCCAGTAGTAGTGTAGGAGAAGAGACCCAGTACTTC	CASSSVGEETQYF
TRBV23-1	NA	TRBJ1-2	NA	TGCGCCAGCAGTCAAAGCAGGGGCTATGGCTACACCTTC	CASSQSRGYGYTF
TRBV7-2	TRBD1	TRBJ1-2	few	TGTGCCAGCAGCCGGGACAGATCTAACTATGGCTACACCTTC	CASSRDRSNYGYTF
TRBV28	TRBD1	TRBJ2-7	NA	TGTGCCAGCAGCCCAGCAGGGGGTCAGGGCGAGTACGAGCAGTACTTC	CASSPAGGQGEYEQYF
TRBV5-1	TRBD2	TRBJ2-7	few	TGCGCCAGCAGGCCGAGCGGGAGACCCTACGAGCAGTACTTC	CASRPSGRPYEQYF
TRBV6-1	NA	TRBJ2-5	NA	TGTGCCAGCAGTGAAGGCGGGGCGGGTTTAGCGGCCCAGTACTTC	CASSEGGAGLAAQYF
TRBV29-1	TRBD1	TRBJ1-1	NA	TGCAGCGTTGAAGATCCGACAGGGGCAAACACTGAAGCTTTCTTT	CSVEDPTGANTEAFF
TRBV6-1	NA	TRBJ1-4	NA	TGTGCCAGCAGTGAAGCCAGGGTATTCGGTGAAAAACTGTTTTTT	CASSEARVFGEKLFF
TRBV4-2	TRBD2	TRBJ2-3	few	TGTGCCAGCAGCCTCGGGACTAGCGGAGCAGATACGCAGTATTTT	CASSLGTSGADTQYF
TRBV6-5	NA	TRBJ1-2	NA	TGTGCCAGCAGTTACCGAACAGGAGTCTATGGCTACACCTTC	CASSYRTGVYGYTF
TRBV5-1	TRBD1	TRBJ1-2	few	TGCGCCAGCAGCTGGCGGACAGGGGGCGGCTATGGCTACACCTTC	CASSWRTGGGYGYTF
TRBV28	NA	TRBJ2-7	few	TGTGCCAGCAGTTTAAGTCCTAGCTCCTTGTACGAGCAGTACTTC	CASSLSPSSLYEQYF
TRBV28	TRBD1	TRBJ1-2	NA	TGTGCCAGCAATTTGGGACAGGGGCATTTCTATGGCTACACCTTC	CASNLGQGHFYGYTF
TRBV5-1	NA	TRBJ1-1	few	TGCGCCAGCAGCTTGAAAGACCAGACAGACACTGAAGCTTTCTTT	CASSLKDQTDTEAFF
TRBV9	NA	TRBJ2-1	NA	TGTGCCAGCAGCCGACAGACGGGTAGCAATGAGCAGTTCTTC	CASSRQTGSNEQFF
TRBV19	TRBD1	TRBJ1-1	few	TGTGCCAGTAGTAAGGACAGGATGAACACTGAAGCTTTCTTT	CASSKDRMNTEAFF
TRBV19	NA	TRBJ2-3	NA	TGTGCCAGTAGTACCGACACGGATACGCAGTATTTT	CASSTDTDTQYF
TRBV5-6	NA	TRBJ1-5	few	TGTGCCAGCAGCTTGGATTTGGGCCCCCAGCATTTT	CASSLDLGPQHF
TRBV28	NA	TRBJ1-2	NA	TGTGCCAGCAGTCCAACAGGGTTCTATGGCTACACCTTC	CASSPTGFYGYTF
TRBV4-3	NA	TRBJ2-2	NA	TGCGCCAGCAGCCCCCGTCTAGCCCATTTAGGTAACGCCGGGGAGCTGTTTTTT	CASSPRLAHLGNAGELFF
TRBV4-1	TRBD1	TRBJ1-5	few	TGCGCCAGCAGCCAAGCAGGGGGGAACCATCAGCCCCAGCATTTT	CASSQAGGNHQPQHF
TRBV7-2	NA	TRBJ2-7	few	TGTGCCAGCAGCTTAGTGGCAGGGGACCCTCCCTACGAGCAGTACTTC	CASSLVAGDPPYEQYF
TRBV4-1	TRBD1	TRBJ2-3	NA	TGCGCCAGCAGCCACCAGGACAGGGCCGTAGATACGCAGTATTTT	CASSHQDRAVDTQYF
TRBV5-1	TRBD2	TRBJ2-5	NA	TGCGCCAGCAGCTTGGCGGCGGGGGGGCGGCAAGAGACCCAGTACTTC	CASSLAAGGRQETQYF
TRBV11-2	TRBD1	TRBJ1-2	NA	TGTGCCAGCAGCTTGGACAGGGTAACCTACACCTTC	CASSLDRVTYTF
TRBV7-8	NA	TRBJ1-1	few	TGTGCCAGCAGCTCCAGGGGAGATAAGAACACTGAAGCTTTCTTT	CASSSRGDKNTEAFF
TRBV6-7	TRBD1	TRBJ1-1	NA	TGTGCCACCCCCCCCGCGCAGGGGGTGGCCACTGAAGCTTTCTTT	CATPPAQGVATEAFF
TRBV4-2	TRBD2	TRBJ2-5	few	TGTGCCAGCAGCCAAGTCGGTTCTAGCGGGGTAGAGACCCAGTACTTC	CASSQVGSSGVETQYF
TRBV10-3	NA	TRBJ2-7	few	TGTGCCACCGGCGGCAGGGTAACCTACGAGCAGTACTTC	CATGGRVTYEQYF
TRBV7-2	TRBD1	TRBJ2-7	few	TGTGCCAGCAGCTTAATGACAGGGTCTTCCTACGAGCAGTACTTC	CASSLMTGSSYEQYF
TRBV4-1	TRBD1	TRBJ2-3	NA	TGCGCCAGCAGCCAAGAAGGGACAGGCACAGATACGCAGTATTTT	CASSQEGTGTDTQYF
TRBV2	TRBD1	TRBJ2-1	NA	TGTGCCAGCACATCCGGGACAGGGGTCAACAATGAGCAGTTCTTC	CASTSGTGVNNEQFF
TRBV18	TRBD1	TRBJ2-3	once	TGTGCCAGCTCCGGGACAGGGAGCGCAGATACGCAGTATTTT	CASSGTGSADTQYF
TRBV5-1	NA	TRBJ1-1	few	TGCGCCAGCAGCCCTGGACAGCCGTTCATGAACACTGAAGCTTTCTTT	CASSPGQPFMNTEAFF
TRBV7-2	TRBD2	TRBJ2-3	NA	TGTGCCAGCAGCTCGCTTCGCAATAGCGGGGGGGTTGGAGATACGCAGTATTTT	CASSSLRNSGGVGDTQYF
TRBV15	NA	TRBJ2-7	NA	TGTGCCACCAGCAGAGACAGTTACGAGCAGTACTTC	CATSRDSYEQYF
TRBV7-9	NA	TRBJ2-2	NA	TGTGCCAGCAGCTTAGGACTACAAGGGAACACCGGGGAGCTGTTTTTT	CASSLGLQGNTGELFF
TRBV7-2	NA	TRBJ2-6	few	TGTGCCAGCAGCTTAGAAGGACAGCTTTCTGGGGCCAACGTCCTGACTTTC	CASSLEGQLSGANVLTF
TRBV18	TRBD1	TRBJ1-4	NA	TGTGCCAGCTCACCACCGGGACAGGGAGGGGAAAAACTGTTTTTT	CASSPPGQGGEKLFF
TRBV4-3	NA	TRBJ1-1	few	TGCGCCAGCAGCCACACCACAGGGCCCAGGGCTGAAGCTTTCTTT	CASSHTTGPRAEAFF
TRBV5-1	TRBD2	TRBJ2-3	NA	TGCGCCAGCAGCTTGGGACTAGCGGACGGCACAGATACGCAGTATTTT	CASSLGLADGTDTQYF
TRBV28	TRBD1	TRBJ2-7	NA	TGTGCCAGCATTCAGACAGGGAGCTCCTACGAGCAGTACTTC	CASIQTGSSYEQYF
TRBV11-2	NA	TRBJ2-5	few	TGTGCCAGCAGCTTAGAACCAGCGGAGACCCAGTACTTC	CASSLEPAETQYF
TRBV6-6	TRBD2	TRBJ2-3	NA	TGTGCCAGCAGTTATAGCGGGGGGGCCGGGACAGATACGCAGTATTTT	CASSYSGGAGTDTQYF
TRBV4-3	NA	TRBJ1-4	few	TGCGCCAGCAGCCAAGATTCTGATGAAAAACTGTTTTTT	CASSQDSDEKLFF
TRBV25-1	TRBD1	TRBJ2-3	NA	TGTGCCAGCGCTCGGGACAGCCGCACAGATACGCAGTATTTT	CASARDSRTDTQYF
TRBV6-5	TRBD1	TRBJ1-1	NA	TGTGCCAGCAGTTACTCGAGGCGGAGGGGGCTAGGAGCTTTCTTT	CASSYSRRRGLGAFF
TRBV7-8	TRBD2	TRBJ2-7	few	TGTGCCAGCAGCTTACGGGGGGGGACTTACGAGCAGTACTTC	CASSLRGGTYEQYF
TRBV7-9	NA	TRBJ2-5	NA	TGTGCCAGCAGCGCAACAGGGTTCGAGACCCAGTACTTC	CASSATGFETQYF
TRBV29-1	NA	TRBJ1-2	few	TGCAGCGTTATACCGGGAGAAAGGGGAGGCTACACCTTC	CSVIPGERGGYTF
TRBV7-9	TRBD2	TRBJ2-7	NA	TGTGCCAGCAGCTTAGCGCGCCTAGCGGGGGCCCGTCACTACGAGCAGTACTTC	CASSLARLAGARHYEQYF
TRBV29-1	TRBD2	TRBJ2-7	NA	TGCAGCGTTGATCACGGACTAGCGGGTGAGCAGTACTTC	CSVDHGLAGEQYF
TRBV4-3	TRBD1	TRBJ2-7	NA	TGCGCCAGCAGCCAAGGATCCGGGACAGGGGGCTACGAGCAGTACTTC	CASSQGSGTGGYEQYF
TRBV5-1	TRBD1	TRBJ1-4	NA	TGCGCCAGCAGCTTAGACCCGGGACAGGGCGGTTGGGAAAAACTGTTTTTT	CASSLDPGQGGWEKLFF
TRBV28	TRBD1	TRBJ2-3	few	TGTGCCAGCGGCAGGGGGCGGCTGGGAGATACGCAGTATTTT	CASGRGRLGDTQYF